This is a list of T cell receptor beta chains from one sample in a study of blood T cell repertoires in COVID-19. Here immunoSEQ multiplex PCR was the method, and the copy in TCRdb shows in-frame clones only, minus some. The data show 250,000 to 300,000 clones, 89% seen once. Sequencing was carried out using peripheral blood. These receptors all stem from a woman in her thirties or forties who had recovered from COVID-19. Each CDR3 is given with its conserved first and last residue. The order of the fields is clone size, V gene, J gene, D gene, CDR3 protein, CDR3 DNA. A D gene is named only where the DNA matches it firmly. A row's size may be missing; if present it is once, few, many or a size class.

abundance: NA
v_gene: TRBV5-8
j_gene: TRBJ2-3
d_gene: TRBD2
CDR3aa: CASSRGTSGDHDTQYF
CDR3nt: TGTGCCAGCAGCCGAGGGACTAGCGGGGATCATGATACGCAGTATTTT

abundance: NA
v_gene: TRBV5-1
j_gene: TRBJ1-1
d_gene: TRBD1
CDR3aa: CASSATGTGNIRNTEAFF
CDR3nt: TGCGCCAGCAGCGCGACCGGGACAGGGAATATCAGGAACACTGAAGCTTTCTTT

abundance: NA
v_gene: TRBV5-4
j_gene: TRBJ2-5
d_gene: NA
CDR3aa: CASSLGAGEETQYF
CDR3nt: TGTGCCAGCAGCCTGGGGGCAGGGGAAGAGACCCAGTACTTC

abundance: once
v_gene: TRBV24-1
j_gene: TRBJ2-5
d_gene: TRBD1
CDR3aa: CATSEDRGGETQYF
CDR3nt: TGTGCCACCAGTGAGGACAGGGGAGGGGAGACCCAGTACTTC

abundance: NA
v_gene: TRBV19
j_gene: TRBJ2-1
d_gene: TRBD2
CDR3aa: CASSDRALLAGGHNEQFF
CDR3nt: TGTGCCAGCTCGGACAGGGCCCTCCTAGCGGGAGGGCACAATGAGCAGTTCTTC

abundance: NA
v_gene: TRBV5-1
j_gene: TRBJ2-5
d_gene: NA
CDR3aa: CASSPGERDQETQYF
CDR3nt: TGCGCCAGCAGCCCCGGGGAGCGGGACCAAGAGACCCAGTACTTC

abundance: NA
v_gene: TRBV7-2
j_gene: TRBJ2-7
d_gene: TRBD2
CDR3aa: CASSVTSGTSSYEQYF
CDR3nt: TGTGCCAGCAGCGTGACTAGCGGAACAAGCTCCTACGAGCAGTACTTC

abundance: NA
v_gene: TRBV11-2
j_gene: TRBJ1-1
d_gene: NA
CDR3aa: CASSLSIMSIEAFF
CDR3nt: TGTGCCAGCAGCTTATCTATAATGAGTATTGAAGCTTTCTTT

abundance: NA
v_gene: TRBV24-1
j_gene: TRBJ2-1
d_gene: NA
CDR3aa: CATRGGSYNEQFF
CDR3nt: TGTGCCACCAGGGGGGGTTCCTACAATGAGCAGTTCTTC

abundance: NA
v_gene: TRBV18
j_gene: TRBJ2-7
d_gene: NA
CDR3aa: CASSPPAGNYEQYF
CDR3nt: TGTGCCAGCTCACCACCGGCAGGGAATTACGAGCAGTACTTC

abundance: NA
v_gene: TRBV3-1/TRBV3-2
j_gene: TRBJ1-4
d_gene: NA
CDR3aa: CASSQAGTGEKLFF
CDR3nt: TGTGCCAGCAGCCAGGCGGGGACTGGTGAAAAACTGTTTTTT

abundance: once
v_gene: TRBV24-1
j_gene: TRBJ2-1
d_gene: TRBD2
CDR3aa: CATSSTGTSGRAYNEQFF
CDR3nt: TGTGCCACCAGTTCTACCGGGACTAGCGGGAGGGCCTACAATGAGCAGTTCTTC

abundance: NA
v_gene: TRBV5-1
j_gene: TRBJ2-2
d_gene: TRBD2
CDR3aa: CASSRDSGRLHTGELFF
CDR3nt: TGCGCCAGCAGCCGAGATAGCGGGAGATTGCACACCGGGGAGCTGTTTTTT

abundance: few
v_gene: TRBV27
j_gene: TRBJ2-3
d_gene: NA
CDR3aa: CASSSQGSTDTQYF
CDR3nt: TGTGCCAGCAGTTCTCAGGGGAGCACAGATACGCAGTATTTT

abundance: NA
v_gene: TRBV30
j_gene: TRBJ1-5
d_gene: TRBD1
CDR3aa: CAWSDKSGGNQPQHF
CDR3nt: TGTGCCTGGAGTGATAAGTCAGGGGGAAATCAGCCCCAGCATTTT

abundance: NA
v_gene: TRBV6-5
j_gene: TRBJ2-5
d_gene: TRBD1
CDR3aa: CASRLTGGGETQYF
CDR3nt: TGTGCCAGCAGACTGACAGGGGGAGGGGAGACCCAGTACTTC

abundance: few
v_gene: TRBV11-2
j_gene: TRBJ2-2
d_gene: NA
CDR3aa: CASTLGWRGTGELFF
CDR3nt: TGTGCCAGCACCCTAGGATGGCGCGGCACCGGGGAGCTGTTTTTT

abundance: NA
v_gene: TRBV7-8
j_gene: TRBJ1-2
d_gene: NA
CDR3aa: CASSLRESPYGYTF
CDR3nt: TGTGCCAGCAGCTTAAGGGAGAGTCCGTATGGCTACACCTTC